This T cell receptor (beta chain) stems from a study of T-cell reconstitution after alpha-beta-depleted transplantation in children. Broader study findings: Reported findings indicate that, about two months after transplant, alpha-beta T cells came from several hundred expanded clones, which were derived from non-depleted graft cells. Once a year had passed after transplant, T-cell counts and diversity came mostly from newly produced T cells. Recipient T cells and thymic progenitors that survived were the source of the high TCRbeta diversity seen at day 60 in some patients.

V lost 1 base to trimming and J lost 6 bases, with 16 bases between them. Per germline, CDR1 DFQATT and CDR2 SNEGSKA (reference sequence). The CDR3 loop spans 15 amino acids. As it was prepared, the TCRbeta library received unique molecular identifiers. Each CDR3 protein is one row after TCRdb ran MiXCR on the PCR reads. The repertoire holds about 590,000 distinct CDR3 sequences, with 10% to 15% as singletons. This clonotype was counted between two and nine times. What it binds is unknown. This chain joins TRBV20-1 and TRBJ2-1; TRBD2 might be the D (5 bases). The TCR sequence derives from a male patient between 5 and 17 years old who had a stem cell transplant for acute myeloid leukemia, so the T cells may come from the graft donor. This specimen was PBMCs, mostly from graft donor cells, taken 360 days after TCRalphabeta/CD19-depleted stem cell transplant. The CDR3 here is CSARGRLSPGNEQFF. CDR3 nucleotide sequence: TGCAGTGCTAGAGGGAGGCTTTCACCCGGCAATGAGCAGTTCTTC.